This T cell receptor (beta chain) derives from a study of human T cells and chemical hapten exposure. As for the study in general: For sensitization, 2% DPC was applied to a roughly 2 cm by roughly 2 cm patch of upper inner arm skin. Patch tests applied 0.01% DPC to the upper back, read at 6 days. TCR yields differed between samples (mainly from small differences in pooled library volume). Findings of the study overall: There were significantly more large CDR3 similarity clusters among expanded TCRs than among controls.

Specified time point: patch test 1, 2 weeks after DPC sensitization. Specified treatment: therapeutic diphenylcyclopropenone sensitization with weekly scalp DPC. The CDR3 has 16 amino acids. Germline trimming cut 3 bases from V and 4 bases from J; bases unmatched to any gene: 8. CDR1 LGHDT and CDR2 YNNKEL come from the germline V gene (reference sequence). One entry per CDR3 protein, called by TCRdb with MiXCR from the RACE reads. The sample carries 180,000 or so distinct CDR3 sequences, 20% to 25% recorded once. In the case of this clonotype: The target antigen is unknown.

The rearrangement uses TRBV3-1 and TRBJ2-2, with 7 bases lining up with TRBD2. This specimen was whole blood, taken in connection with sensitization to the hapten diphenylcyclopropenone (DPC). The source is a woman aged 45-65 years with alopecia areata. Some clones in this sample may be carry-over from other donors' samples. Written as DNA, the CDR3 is TGTGCCAGCAGCCAGTCGAGCGGGGTGAGCACCGGGGAGCTGTTTTTT. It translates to CASSQSSGVSTGELFF.